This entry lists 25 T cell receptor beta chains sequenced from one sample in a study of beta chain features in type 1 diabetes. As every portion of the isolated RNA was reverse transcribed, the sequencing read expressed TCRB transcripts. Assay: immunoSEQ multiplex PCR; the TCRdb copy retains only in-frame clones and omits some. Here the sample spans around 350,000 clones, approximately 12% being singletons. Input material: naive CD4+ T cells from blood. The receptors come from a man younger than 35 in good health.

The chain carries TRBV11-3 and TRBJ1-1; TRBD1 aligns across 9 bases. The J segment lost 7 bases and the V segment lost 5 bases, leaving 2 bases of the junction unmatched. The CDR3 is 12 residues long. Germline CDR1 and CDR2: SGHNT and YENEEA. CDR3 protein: CASSRGQGEAFF. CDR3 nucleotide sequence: TGTGCCAGCAGCCGGGGACAGGGTGAAGCTTTCTTT.

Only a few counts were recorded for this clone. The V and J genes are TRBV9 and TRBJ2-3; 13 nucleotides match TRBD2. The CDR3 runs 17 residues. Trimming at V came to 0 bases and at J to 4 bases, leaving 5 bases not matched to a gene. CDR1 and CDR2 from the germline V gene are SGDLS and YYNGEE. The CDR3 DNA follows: TGTGCCAGCAGCGTAGGACTAGCGGGAGGTTGGCCAGATACGCAGTATTTT. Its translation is CASSVGLAGGWPDTQYF.

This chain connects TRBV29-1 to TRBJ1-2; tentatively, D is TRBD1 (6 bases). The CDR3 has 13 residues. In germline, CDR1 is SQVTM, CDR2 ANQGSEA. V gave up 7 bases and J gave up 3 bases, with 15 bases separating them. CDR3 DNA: TGCAGCGCCCTAGACAGGCAACACTATGGCTACACCTTC. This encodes CSALDRQHYGYTF.

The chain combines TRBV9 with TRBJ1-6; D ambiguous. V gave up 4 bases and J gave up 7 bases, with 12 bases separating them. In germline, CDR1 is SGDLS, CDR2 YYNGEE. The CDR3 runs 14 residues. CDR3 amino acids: CASSLRDGNSPLHF. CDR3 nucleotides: TGTGCCAGCAGCCTTCGAGACGGGAATTCACCCCTCCACTTT.

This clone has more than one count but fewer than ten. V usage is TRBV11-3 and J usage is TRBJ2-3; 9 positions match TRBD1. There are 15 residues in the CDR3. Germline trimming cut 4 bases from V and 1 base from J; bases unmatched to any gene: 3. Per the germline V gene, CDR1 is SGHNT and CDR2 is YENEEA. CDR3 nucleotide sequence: TGTGCCAGCAGCTCCCGACAGGGGGGCACAGATACGCAGTATTTT. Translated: CASSSRQGGTDTQYF.

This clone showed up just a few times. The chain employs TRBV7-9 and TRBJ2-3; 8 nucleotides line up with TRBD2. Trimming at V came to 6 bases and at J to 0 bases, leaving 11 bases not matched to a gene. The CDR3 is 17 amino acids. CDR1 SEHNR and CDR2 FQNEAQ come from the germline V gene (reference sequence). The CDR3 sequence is CASRVASGGGSTDTQYF. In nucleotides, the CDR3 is TGTGCCAGCAGAGTTGCCTCGGGCGGGGGGAGCACAGATACGCAGTATTTT.

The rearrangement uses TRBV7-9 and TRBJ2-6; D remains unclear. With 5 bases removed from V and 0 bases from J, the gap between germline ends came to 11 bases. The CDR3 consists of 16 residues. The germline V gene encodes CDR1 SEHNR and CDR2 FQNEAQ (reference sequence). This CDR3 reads CASSGRVHSGANVLTF. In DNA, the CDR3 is TGTGCCAGCAGCGGGCGAGTTCACTCTGGGGCCAACGTCCTGACTTTC.

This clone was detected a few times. CDR3 nucleotide sequence: TGTGCCAGCAGCCAAGATCGAACAGCCCTCTTCACCACTGGGGCCAACGTCCTGACTTTC. This gives the protein CASSQDRTALFTTGANVLTF. J is TRBJ2-6 and V is TRBV14; D not resolved. V lost 0 bases, J lost 2 bases, and 20 bases lay in between. There are 20 residues in the CDR3. Germline CDR1 is SGHDN and CDR2 is FVKESK.

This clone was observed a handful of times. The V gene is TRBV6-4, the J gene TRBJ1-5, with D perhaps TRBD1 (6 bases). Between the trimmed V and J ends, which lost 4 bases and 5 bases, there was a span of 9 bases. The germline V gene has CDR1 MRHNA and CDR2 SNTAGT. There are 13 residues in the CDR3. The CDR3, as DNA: TGTGCCAGCAGTGCCAGGGGTGATCAGCCCCAGCATTTT. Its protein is CASSARGDQPQHF.

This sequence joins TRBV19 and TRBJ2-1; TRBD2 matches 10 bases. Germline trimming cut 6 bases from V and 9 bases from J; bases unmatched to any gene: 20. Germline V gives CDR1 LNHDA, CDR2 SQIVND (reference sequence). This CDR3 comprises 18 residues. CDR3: CASSRYSQAGGLWSEQFF. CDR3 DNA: TGTGCCAGTAGCCGATACTCTCAAGCGGGGGGGCTGTGGTCTGAGCAGTTCTTC.

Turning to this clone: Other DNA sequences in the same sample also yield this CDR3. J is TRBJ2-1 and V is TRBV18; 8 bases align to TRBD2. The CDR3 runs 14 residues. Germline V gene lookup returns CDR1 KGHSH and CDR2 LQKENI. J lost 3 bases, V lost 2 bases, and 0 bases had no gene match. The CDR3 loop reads CASSPSGGYNEQFF. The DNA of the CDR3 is TGTGCCAGCTCACCAAGCGGGGGCTACAATGAGCAGTTCTTC. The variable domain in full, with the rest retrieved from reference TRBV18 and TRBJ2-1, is NAGVMQNPRHLVRRRGQEARLRCSPMKGHSHVYWYRQLPEEGLKFMVYLQKENIIDESGMPKERFSAEFPKEGPSILRIQQVVRGDSAAYFCASSPSGGYNEQFFGPGTRLTVL.

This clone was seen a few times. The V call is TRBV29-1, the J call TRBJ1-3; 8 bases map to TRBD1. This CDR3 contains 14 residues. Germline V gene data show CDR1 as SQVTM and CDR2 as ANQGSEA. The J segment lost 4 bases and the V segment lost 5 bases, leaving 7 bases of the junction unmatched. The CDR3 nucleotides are TGCAGCGTTTCTCAGGGGGCGCAGGGAAACACCATATATTTT. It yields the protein CSVSQGAQGNTIYF.

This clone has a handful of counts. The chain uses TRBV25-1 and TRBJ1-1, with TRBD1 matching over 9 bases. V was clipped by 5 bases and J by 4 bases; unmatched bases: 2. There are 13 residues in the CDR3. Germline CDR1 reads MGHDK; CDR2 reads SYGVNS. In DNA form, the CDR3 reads TGTGCCAGCAGTAGGACAGGGGCCACTGAAGCTTTCTTT. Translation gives CASSRTGATEAFF.

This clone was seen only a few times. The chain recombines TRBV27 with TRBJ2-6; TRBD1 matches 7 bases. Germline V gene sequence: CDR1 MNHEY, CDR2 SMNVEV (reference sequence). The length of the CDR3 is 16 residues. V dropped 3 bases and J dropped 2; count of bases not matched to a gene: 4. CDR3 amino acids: CASSFDRVPGANVLTF. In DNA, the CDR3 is TGTGCCAGCAGTTTTGACAGGGTCCCTGGGGCCAACGTCCTGACTTTC.

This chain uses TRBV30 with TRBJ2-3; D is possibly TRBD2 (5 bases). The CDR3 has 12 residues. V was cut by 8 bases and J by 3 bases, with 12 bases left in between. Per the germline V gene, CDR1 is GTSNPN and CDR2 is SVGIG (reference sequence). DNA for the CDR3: TGTGCCCAGAGCCGGGGAACAGATACGCAGTATTTT. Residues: CAQSRGTDTQYF.

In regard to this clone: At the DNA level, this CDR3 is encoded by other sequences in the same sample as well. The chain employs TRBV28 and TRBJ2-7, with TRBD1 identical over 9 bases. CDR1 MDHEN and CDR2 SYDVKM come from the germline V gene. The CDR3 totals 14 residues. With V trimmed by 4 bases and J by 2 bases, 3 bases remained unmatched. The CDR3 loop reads CASSSGQGPYEQYF. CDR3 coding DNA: TGTGCCAGCAGTTCCGGACAGGGGCCCTACGAGCAGTACTTC.

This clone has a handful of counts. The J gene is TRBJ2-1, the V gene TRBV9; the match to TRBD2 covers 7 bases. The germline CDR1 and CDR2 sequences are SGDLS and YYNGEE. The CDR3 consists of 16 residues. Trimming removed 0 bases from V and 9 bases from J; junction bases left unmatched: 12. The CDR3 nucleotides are TGTGCCAGCAGCGTAGACACCCTAGCGGACTTCCGTGAGCAGTTCTTC. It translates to CASSVDTLADFREQFF.

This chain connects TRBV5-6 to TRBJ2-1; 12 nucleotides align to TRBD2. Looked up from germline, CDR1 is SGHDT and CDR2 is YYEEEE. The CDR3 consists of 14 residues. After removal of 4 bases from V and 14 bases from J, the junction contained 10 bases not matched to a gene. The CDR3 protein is CASSAKLAGGRKFF. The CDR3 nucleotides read TGTGCCAGCAGCGCTAAGCTAGCGGGAGGGCGGAAGTTCTTC.

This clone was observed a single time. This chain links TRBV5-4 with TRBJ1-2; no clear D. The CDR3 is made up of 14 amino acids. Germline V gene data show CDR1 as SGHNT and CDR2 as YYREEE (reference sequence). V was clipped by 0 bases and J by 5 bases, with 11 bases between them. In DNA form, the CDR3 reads TGTGCCAGCAGCTTGGATCCCGGGTCTTATGGCTACACCTTC. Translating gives CASSLDPGSYGYTF.

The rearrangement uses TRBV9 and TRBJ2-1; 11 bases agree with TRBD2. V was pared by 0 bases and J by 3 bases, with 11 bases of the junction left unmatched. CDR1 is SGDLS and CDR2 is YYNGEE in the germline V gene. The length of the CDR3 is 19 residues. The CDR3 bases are TGTGCCAGCAGCGTAGATCAGGGGGCTAGCGGGGGGTTCTACAATGAGCAGTTCTTC. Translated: CASSVDQGASGGFYNEQFF.

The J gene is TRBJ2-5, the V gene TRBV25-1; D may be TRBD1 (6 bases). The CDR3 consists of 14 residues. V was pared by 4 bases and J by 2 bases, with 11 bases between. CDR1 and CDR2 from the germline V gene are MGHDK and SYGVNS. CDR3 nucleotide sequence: TGTGCCAGCAGTGGGAGGACAGCACAAGAGACCCAGTACTTC. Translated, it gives CASSGRTAQETQYF.

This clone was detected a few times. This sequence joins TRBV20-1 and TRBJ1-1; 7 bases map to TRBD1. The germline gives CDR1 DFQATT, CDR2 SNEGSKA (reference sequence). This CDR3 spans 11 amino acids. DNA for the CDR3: TGCACCGGGACAGAAAACACTGAAGCTTTCTTT. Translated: CTGTENTEAFF.

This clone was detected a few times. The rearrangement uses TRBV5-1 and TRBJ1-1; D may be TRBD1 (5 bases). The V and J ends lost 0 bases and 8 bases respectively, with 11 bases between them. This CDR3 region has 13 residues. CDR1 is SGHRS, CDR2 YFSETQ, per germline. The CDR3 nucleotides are TGCGCCAGCAGCTTGGCCGCGGGACCGGAAGCTTTCTTT. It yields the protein CASSLAAGPEAFF.

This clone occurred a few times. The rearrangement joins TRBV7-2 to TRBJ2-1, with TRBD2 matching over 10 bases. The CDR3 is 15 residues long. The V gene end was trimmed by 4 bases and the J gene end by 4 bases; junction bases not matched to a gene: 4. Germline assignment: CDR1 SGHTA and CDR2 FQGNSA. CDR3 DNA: TGTGCCAGCAGCTCCCTGACTAGCGGGTACAATGAGCAGTTCTTC. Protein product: CASSSLTSGYNEQFF. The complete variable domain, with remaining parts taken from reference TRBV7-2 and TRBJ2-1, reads GAGVSQSPSNKVTEKGKDVELRCDPISGHTALYWYRQSLGQGLEFLIYFQGNSAPDKSGLPSDRFSAERTGGSVSTLTIQRTQQEDSAVYLCASSSLTSGYNEQFFGPGTRLTVL.

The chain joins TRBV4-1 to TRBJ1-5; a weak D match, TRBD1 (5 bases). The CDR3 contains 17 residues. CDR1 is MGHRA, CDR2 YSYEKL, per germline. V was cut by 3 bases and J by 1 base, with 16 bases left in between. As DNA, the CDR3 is TGCGCCAGCAGCCATTCGAGGCAGGGTAGAAGCAATCAGCCCCAGCATTTT. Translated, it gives CASSHSRQGRSNQPQHF.